Below are 24 T cell receptor beta chains sequenced from a single sample in a study of human T cells and chemical hapten exposure. TCRdb fed the RACE reads into MiXCR, producing one record per CDR3 protein. The sample records 70,000 to 85,000 distinct CDR3 sequences, over 7% being singletons. Time point: healthy volunteer bleed at 6 weeks. The study extracted total RNA from unfractionated whole blood. Specimen: whole blood. The source of these receptors is a male donor in good health. Some clones in this sample may be carry-over from other donors' samples.

The rearrangement joins TRBV3-1 to TRBJ1-1; maybe TRBD1 (5 bases). Germline CDR1 LGHDT, CDR2 YNNKEL (reference sequence). This CDR3 is 15 amino acids long. V shed 0 bases and J shed 5 bases, with 13 bases lying between them. The CDR3 protein is CASSQEVWGGTEAFF. CDR3 DNA sequence: TGTGCCAGCAGCCAAGAAGTCTGGGGGGGAACTGAAGCTTTCTTT. The variable domain in full, with the rest retrieved from reference TRBV3-1 and TRBJ1-1, is DTAVSQTPKYLVTQMGNDKSIKCEQNLGHDTMYWYKQDSKKFLKIMFSYNNKELIINETVPNRFSPKSPDKAHLNLHINSLELGDSAVYFCASSQEVWGGTEAFFGQGTRLTVV.

This clonotype turned up a few times. The gene calls are TRBV20-1 and TRBJ2-3, with 12 bases identical to TRBD2. With V trimmed by 1 base and J by 3 bases, 8 bases remained unmatched. The germline V gene encodes CDR1 DFQATT and CDR2 SNEGSKA (reference sequence). The CDR3 sequence is 17 residues long. CDR3 amino acids: CSARGRAGLAGTDTQYF. Written as DNA, the CDR3 is TGCAGTGCTAGAGGAAGAGCCGGACTAGCGGGAACAGATACGCAGTATTTT.

CDR3 amino acids: CSADGQGAYEQFF. DNA of the CDR3: TGCAGTGCAGACGGACAGGGGGCTTATGAGCAGTTCTTC. This chain connects TRBV20-1 to TRBJ2-1, with TRBD1 matching 11 bases. The V gene end was trimmed by 6 bases and the J gene end by 8 bases; junction bases not matched to a gene: 6. This CDR3 comprises 13 residues. Germline V gene sequence: CDR1 DFQATT, CDR2 SNEGSKA (reference sequence).

The V and J genes are TRBV5-1 and TRBJ2-3; the D is unclear. The V end lost 0 bases, the J end lost 5 bases, and 16 bases lay between the germline ends. Germline-derived CDR1 and CDR2 are SGHRS and YFSETQ. The CDR3 loop spans 16 amino acids. CDR3 sequence reads: CASSLDLGSSKDTQYF. DNA for the CDR3: TGCGCCAGCAGCTTGGACTTAGGCTCTTCCAAAGATACGCAGTATTTT. Full variable domain (rest looked up from reference TRBV5-1 and TRBJ2-3): KAGVTQTPRYLIKTRGQQVTLSCSPISGHRSVSWYQQTPGQGLQFLFEYFSETQRNKGNFPGRFSGRQFSNSRSEMNVSTLELGDSALYLCASSLDLGSSKDTQYFGPGTRLTVL.

This clonotype occurred a few times. V usage is TRBV3-1 and J usage is TRBJ1-1, with D tentatively TRBD1 (6 bases). The CDR3 sequence is 13 residues long. The germline V gene encodes CDR1 LGHDT and CDR2 YNNKEL (reference sequence). The ends were cut back, 5 bases at V and 7 bases at J, with 14 bases in the middle. CDR3 protein: CASSKRGAVEAFF. The CDR3 DNA reads as TGTGCCAGCAGCAAGAGGGGGGCTGTTGAAGCTTTCTTT. Combining the CDR3 with reference TRBV3-1 and TRBJ1-1 gives the whole variable domain DTAVSQTPKYLVTQMGNDKSIKCEQNLGHDTMYWYKQDSKKFLKIMFSYNNKELIINETVPNRFSPKSPDKAHLNLHINSLELGDSAVYFCASSKRGAVEAFFGQGTRLTVV.

This clonotype has just a few counts. This rearrangement joins TRBV5-6 to TRBJ1-5; no firm D call. CDR1 SGHDT and CDR2 YYEEEE come from the germline V gene. The CDR3 consists of 13 residues. Deletions cut 3 bases from V and 7 bases from J, with 11 bases between. The chain's CDR3 is CASSSAPGQPQHF. The CDR3 DNA reads TGTGCCAGCAGCTCGGCGCCCGGGCAGCCCCAGCATTTT.

This clonotype was found a few times. The V gene is TRBV18, the J gene TRBJ1-5, with a possible D match to TRBD1 (5 bases). CDR1 KGHSH and CDR2 LQKENI come from the germline V gene. The CDR3 contains 14 residues. Trimming took 2 bases from V and 3 from J, leaving 8 bases between them. The CDR3 sequence: CASSPGTNNQPQHF. CDR3 sequence (DNA): TGTGCCAGCTCACCAGGGACTAACAATCAGCCCCAGCATTTT.

This clonotype has just a few counts. The V call is TRBV2, the J call TRBJ1-5; tentatively, D is TRBD1 (5 bases). This CDR3 is built from 14 residues. In germline, CDR1 is SNHLY, CDR2 FYNNEI. The V end lost 1 base, the J end lost 6 bases, and 10 bases lay between the germline ends. The CDR3 region is CASSEERRAQPQHF. In nucleotides, the CDR3 is TGTGCCAGCAGTGAAGAACGCAGGGCTCAGCCCCAGCATTTT.

V and J are TRBV6-6 and TRBJ2-7, with D uncertain. Trimming shortened V by 11 bases and J by 4 bases, and 12 bases separated the two germline ends. Germline loops: CDR1 MNHNY, CDR2 SVGAGI (reference sequence). There are 11 residues in the CDR3. CDR3 sequence (DNA): TGTGCCTGCCAAGGGCGGTACGAGCAGTACTTC. This codes for CACQGRYEQYF.

This clonotype was picked up a small number of times. The DNA for the CDR3 is TGCGCCAGCAGGTTCACCGCGGGAGGTGGAGATACGCAGTATTTT. It is translated as CASRFTAGGGDTQYF. V and J are TRBV5-1 and TRBJ2-3; 8 nucleotides match TRBD2. V lost 5 bases, J lost 5 bases, and 10 bases stayed unmatched. CDR3 length equals 15 residues. CDR1 and CDR2 from the germline V gene are SGHRS and YFSETQ. Full variable domain (remainder filled in from reference TRBV5-1 and TRBJ2-3): KAGVTQTPRYLIKTRGQQVTLSCSPISGHRSVSWYQQTPGQGLQFLFEYFSETQRNKGNFPGRFSGRQFSNSRSEMNVSTLELGDSALYLCASRFTAGGGDTQYFGPGTRLTVL.

This clonotype was detected a few times. The chain has TRBV7-6 and TRBJ2-1, with D perhaps TRBD2 (6 bases). V was shortened by 3 bases and J by 5 bases, with 14 bases between the two germline ends. The CDR3 has 15 residues. The germline gives CDR1 SGHVS, CDR2 FNYEAQ. CDR3 sequence: CASSFAPGGNNEQFF. DNA for the CDR3: TGTGCCAGCAGCTTCGCTCCGGGCGGGAACAATGAGCAGTTCTTC.

Comment on this clonotype: This may arise from a read error, as a much more abundant clone is one base away. The V call is TRBV25-1, the J call TRBJ1-2; 7 nucleotides align to TRBD1. Germline CDR1 and CDR2: MGHDK and SYGVNS. CDR3 length: 15 residues. As DNA, the CDR3 is TGTGCCAGCAGTCAGACAGGGATCGCTAACTATGGCCACACCTTC. Protein: CASSQTGIANYGHTF.

The table lists this clonotype with a few counts. This chain links TRBV20-1 with TRBJ2-1; no reliable D call. Germline V gene sequence: CDR1 DFQATT, CDR2 SNEGSKA (reference sequence). Trimming left V 2 bases short and J 6 bases short, with 14 bases between. The CDR3 totals 14 residues. Written as DNA, the CDR3 is TGCAGTGCTAGATCCCCTGGGCAGATCAATGAGCAGTTCTTC. Protein product: CSARSPGQINEQFF.

The chain joins TRBV5-8 to TRBJ2-3, with TRBD2 matching over 9 bases. The CDR3 sequence is 16 residues long. Germline trimming cut 4 bases from V and 3 bases from J; bases unmatched to any gene: 9. Looked up from germline, CDR1 is SGHTS and CDR2 is YDEGEE. The CDR3 DNA is TGTGCCAGCAGCGCAGGACGGCTAGCGGGAACAGATACGCAGTATTTT. Its protein product is CASSAGRLAGTDTQYF.

This clonotype came up a few times. This chain uses TRBV11-1 with TRBJ1-6, with 7 bases matching TRBD1. This CDR3 region has 17 residues. Germline trimming cut 4 bases from V and 7 bases from J; bases unmatched to any gene: 13. Germline loops: CDR1 SGHAT, CDR2 FQDESV (reference sequence). CDR3 bases: TGTGCCAGCAGCTCCCCTCAGAAGACAGGGTTGAATTCACCCCTCCACTTT. This sequence encodes CASSSPQKTGLNSPLHF.

This clonotype was counted at least ten times. The chain uses TRBV5-1 and TRBJ1-1; tentative D call: TRBD1 (5 bases). Germline CDR1 and CDR2: SGHRS and YFSETQ. Trimming removed 4 bases at V and 8 bases at J, with 12 bases between. The CDR3 runs 12 residues. The CDR3 nucleotides are TGCGCCAGCAGCCAAATGGGGGGAGAAGCTTTCTTT. Translation gives CASSQMGGEAFF. Drawing the rest from reference TRBV5-1 and TRBJ1-1, the complete variable domain is KAGVTQTPRYLIKTRGQQVTLSCSPISGHRSVSWYQQTPGQGLQFLFEYFSETQRNKGNFPGRFSGRQFSNSRSEMNVSTLELGDSALYLCASSQMGGEAFFGQGTRLTVV.

The rearrangement uses TRBV20-1 and TRBJ2-1, with 12 bases aligning to TRBD2. Trimming removed 6 bases from V and 2 bases from J; junction bases left unmatched: 5. This CDR3 contains 15 residues. Per germline, CDR1 DFQATT and CDR2 SNEGSKA (reference sequence). The DNA for the CDR3 is TGCAGTGCCACCGGGACTAGCGGGCCCTACAATGAGCAGTTCTTC. It is translated as CSATGTSGPYNEQFF.

V gene TRBV20-1 combines with J gene TRBJ2-7; D is ambiguous. Germline V lookup: CDR1 DFQATT, CDR2 SNEGSKA (reference sequence). Trimming took 3 bases from V and 7 from J, leaving 16 bases between them. This CDR3 spans 13 amino acids. CDR3 residues: CSARAARSPEQYF. In DNA form, the CDR3 reads TGCAGTGCTAGGGCGGCCAGGTCTCCAGAGCAGTACTTC.

This clonotype was seen at least ten times. The V call is TRBV12-3 or TRBV12-4, the J call TRBJ2-3; D is ambiguous. The CDR3 totals 15 residues. V was trimmed by 3 bases and J by 0 bases, leaving 10 bases between them. DNA of the CDR3: TGTGCCAGCAGTTTTGGGCAGGATAGCACAGATACGCAGTATTTT. As protein: CASSFGQDSTDTQYF.

The chain uses TRBV20-1 and TRBJ2-3; D might be TRBD2 (6 bases). V was cut by 8 bases and J by 8 bases, with 17 bases left in between. This CDR3 comprises 12 residues. Germline CDR1 and CDR2: DFQATT and SNEGSKA (reference sequence). CDR3 in amino acids: CSQFSGSGTQYF. Written as DNA, the CDR3 is TGCAGTCAGTTTAGCGGTTCCGGTACGCAGTATTTT.

This clonotype occurred many times. This chain joins TRBV12-3 or TRBV12-4 and TRBJ1-1; a weak D match, TRBD1 (5 bases). The CDR3 is made up of 15 amino acids. V lost 5 bases and J lost 1, with 14 bases in between. This CDR3 is CASSPRQRGNTEAFF. The DNA of the CDR3 is TGTGCCAGCAGTCCGAGACAGCGGGGGAACACTGAAGCTTTCTTT.

Only a few counts were recorded for this clonotype. The V call is TRBV7-9, the J call TRBJ1-6; 8 bases agree with TRBD1. The V and J ends lost 5 bases and 14 bases, in that order; junction bases with no gene match: 17. Germline CDR1 reads SEHNR; CDR2 reads FQNEAQ (reference sequence). The CDR3 consists of 16 residues. CDR3: CASSLLRDRPDGALHF. DNA for the CDR3: TGTGCCAGCAGCCTCCTAAGGGACAGGCCGGACGGGGCCCTCCACTTT.

The sample holds many counts of this clonotype. The chain links TRBV12-3 or TRBV12-4 to TRBJ2-7; D may correspond to TRBD1 or TRBD2 (6 bases each). This CDR3 region has 13 residues. V lost 1 base and J 6 bases, leaving 10 bases between the germline ends. CDR3 residues: CASSLGGASEQYF. The CDR3 bases are TGTGCCAGCAGTTTAGGGGGGGCGAGCGAGCAGTACTTC.

The chain recombines TRBV27 with TRBJ1-4; D unclear. V was trimmed by 3 bases and J by 0 bases, leaving 5 bases between them. This CDR3 is built from 14 residues. Germline loops: CDR1 MNHEY, CDR2 SMNVEV (reference sequence). CDR3 amino acids: CASSLRATNEKLFF. The CDR3 nucleotides read TGTGCCAGCAGTTTGCGAGCAACTAATGAAAAACTGTTTTTT.